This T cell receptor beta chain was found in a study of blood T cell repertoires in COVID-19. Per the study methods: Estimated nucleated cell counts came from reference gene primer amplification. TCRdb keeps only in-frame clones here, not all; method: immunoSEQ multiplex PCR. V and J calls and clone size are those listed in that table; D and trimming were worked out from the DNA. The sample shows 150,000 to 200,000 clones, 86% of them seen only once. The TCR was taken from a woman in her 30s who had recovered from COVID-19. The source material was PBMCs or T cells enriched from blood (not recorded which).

As DNA, the CDR3 is TGTGCCAGCAGTGACTCCTTGAAACATTACAATGAGCAGTTCTTC. It specifies CASSDSLKHYNEQFF. The rearrangement links TRBV2 to TRBJ2-1, with D hard to call. CDR1 and CDR2 from the germline V gene are SNHLY and FYNNEI. The CDR3 spans 15 residues. V was clipped by 3 bases and J by 4 bases, with 13 bases between them.